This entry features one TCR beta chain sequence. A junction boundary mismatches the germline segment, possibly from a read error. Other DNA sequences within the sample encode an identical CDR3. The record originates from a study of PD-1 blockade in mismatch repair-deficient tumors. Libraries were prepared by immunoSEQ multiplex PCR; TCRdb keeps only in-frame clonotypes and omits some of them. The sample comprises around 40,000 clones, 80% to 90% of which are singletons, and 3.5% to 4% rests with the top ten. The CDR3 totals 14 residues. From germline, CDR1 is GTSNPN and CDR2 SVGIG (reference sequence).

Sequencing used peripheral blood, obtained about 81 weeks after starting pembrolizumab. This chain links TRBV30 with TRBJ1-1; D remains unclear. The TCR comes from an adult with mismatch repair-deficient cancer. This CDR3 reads CAWSVPIKSRVAFF. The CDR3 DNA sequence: TGTGCTTGGAGTGTACCCATAAAAAGTCGGGTAGCTTTCTTT. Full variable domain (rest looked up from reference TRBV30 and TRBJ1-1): SQTIHQWPATLVQPVGSPLSLECTVEGTSNPNLYWYRQAAGRGLQLLFYSVGIGQISSEVPQNLSASRPQDRQFILSSKKLLLSDSGFYLCAWSVPIKSRVAFFGQGTRLTVV.